This T cell receptor beta chain was recovered during a study of blood T cell repertoires in COVID-19. Looking at the study overall: Researchers got acute and convalescent COVID-19 samples from the United States, Italy and Spain.

Per germline, CDR1 KGHSH and CDR2 LQKENI. CDR3 size: 14 residues. Germline trimming cut 4 bases from V and 7 bases from J; bases unmatched to any gene: 4. The sample holds one count of this clone. Per the study methods: For nucleated cells, counts were estimated from reference gene primer amplification. Produced via immunoSEQ multiplex PCR; TCRdb's table is partial and in-frame only. V, J and clone size are taken as reported in that table, and D and trimming were inferred from the DNA itself. The sample has hundreds of thousands of clones; 70% to 90% are singletons. Participant reports of clinical history set cohort assignment.

The V and J genes are TRBV18 and TRBJ1-5; TRBD1 matches at 10 bases. This TCR was recovered from a woman aged 60-70 years in a cohort exposed to, infected with or recovered from COVID-19 (not recorded which). The specimen was PBMCs or T cells enriched from blood (not recorded which). The CDR3 region has the DNA TGTGCCAGCTCACAGACAGGGGGCCGCCAGCCCCAGCATTTT. Its translation is CASSQTGGRQPQHF.